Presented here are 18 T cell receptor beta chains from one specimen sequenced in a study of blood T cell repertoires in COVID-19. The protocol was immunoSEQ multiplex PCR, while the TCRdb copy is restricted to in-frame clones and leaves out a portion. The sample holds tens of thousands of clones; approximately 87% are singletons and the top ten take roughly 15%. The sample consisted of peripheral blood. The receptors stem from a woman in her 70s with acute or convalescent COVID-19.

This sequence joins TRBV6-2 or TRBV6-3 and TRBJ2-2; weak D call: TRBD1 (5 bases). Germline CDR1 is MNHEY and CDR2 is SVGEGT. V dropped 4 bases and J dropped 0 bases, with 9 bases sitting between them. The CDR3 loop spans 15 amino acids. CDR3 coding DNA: TGTGCCAGCAGTTTCTGGACATCGAACACCGGGGAGCTGTTTTTT. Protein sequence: CASSFWTSNTGELFF.

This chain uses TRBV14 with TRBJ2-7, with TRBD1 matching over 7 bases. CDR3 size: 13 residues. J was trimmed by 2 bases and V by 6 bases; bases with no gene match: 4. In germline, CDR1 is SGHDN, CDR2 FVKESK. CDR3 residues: CASRVTGTYEQYV. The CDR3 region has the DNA TGTGCCAGCAGGGTGACAGGGACCTACGAGCAGTACGTC.

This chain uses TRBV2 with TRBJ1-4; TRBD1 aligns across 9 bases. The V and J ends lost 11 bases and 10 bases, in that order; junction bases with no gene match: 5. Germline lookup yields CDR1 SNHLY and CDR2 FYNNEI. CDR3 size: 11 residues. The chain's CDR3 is CAGWGQGKLFF. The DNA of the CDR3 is TGTGCCGGATGGGGACAGGGAAAACTGTTTTTT.

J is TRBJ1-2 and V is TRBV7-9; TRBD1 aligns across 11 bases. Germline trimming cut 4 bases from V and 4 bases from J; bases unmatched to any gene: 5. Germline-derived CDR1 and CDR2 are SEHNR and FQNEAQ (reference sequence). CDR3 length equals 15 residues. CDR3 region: CASSSLDRGPYGYTF. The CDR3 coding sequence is TGTGCCAGCAGCTCCCTGGACAGGGGGCCCTATGGCTACACCTTC.

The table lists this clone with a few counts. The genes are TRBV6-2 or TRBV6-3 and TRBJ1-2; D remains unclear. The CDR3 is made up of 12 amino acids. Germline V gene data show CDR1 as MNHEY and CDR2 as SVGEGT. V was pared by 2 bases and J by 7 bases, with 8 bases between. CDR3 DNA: TGTGCCAGCAGTTACCATTCAGGTGGCTACACCTTC. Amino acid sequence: CASSYHSGGYTF.

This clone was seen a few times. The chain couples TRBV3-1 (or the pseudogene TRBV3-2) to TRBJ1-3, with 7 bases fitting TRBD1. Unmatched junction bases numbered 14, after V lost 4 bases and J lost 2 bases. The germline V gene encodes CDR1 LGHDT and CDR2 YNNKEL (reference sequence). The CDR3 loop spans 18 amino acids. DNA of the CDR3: TGTGCCAGCAGCCCGAGGACAGGTGGGGCAGGGGCTGGAAACACCATATATTTT. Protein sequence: CASSPRTGGAGAGNTIYF.

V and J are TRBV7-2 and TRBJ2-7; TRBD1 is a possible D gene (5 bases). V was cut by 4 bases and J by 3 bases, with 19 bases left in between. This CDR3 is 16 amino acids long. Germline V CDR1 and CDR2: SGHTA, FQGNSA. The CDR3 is CASSSGILEQDYEQYV. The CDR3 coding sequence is TGTGCCAGCAGCTCCGGAATACTGGAACAGGACTACGAGCAGTACGTC.

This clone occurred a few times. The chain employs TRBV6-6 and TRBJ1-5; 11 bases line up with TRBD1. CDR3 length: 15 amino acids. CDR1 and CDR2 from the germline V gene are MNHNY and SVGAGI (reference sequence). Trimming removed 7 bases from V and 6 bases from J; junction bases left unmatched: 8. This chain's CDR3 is CASTSRGQGGQPQHF. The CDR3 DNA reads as TGTGCCAGCACCTCAAGGGGACAGGGGGGTCAGCCCCAGCATTTT.

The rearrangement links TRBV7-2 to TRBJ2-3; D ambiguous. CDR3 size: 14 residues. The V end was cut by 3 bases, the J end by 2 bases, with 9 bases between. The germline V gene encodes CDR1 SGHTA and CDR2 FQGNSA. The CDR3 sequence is CASSFLAHTDTQYF. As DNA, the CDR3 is TGTGCCAGCAGCTTTTTAGCCCACACAGATACGCAGTATTTT.

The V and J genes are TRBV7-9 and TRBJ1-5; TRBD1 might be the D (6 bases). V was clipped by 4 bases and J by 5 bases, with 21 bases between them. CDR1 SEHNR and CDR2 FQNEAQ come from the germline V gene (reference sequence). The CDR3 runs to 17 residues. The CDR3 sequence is CASSSQFSTEGDQPQHF. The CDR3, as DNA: TGTGCCAGCAGCTCACAATTCTCGACAGAGGGGGATCAGCCCCAGCATTTT.

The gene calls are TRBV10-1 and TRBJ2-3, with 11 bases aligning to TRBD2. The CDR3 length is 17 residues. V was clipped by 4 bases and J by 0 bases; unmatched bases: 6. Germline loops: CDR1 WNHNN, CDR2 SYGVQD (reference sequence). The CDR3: CASSGETSGASTDTQYF. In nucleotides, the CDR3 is TGCGCCAGCAGTGGAGAGACTAGCGGGGCTAGCACAGATACGCAGTATTTT.

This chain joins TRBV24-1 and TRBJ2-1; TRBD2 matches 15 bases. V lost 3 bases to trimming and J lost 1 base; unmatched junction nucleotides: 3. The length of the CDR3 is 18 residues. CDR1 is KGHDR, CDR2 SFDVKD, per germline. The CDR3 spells CATSDPGTSGRSYNEQFF. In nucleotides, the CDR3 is TGTGCCACCAGTGATCCCGGGACTAGCGGGAGGTCCTACAATGAGCAGTTCTTC.

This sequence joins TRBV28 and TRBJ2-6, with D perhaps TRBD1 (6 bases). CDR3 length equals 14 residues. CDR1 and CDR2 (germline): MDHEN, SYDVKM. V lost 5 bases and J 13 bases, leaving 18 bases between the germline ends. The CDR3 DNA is TGTGCCAGCAGTCGTAACAGGGATTTCGGGGTCCTGACTTTC. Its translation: CASSRNRDFGVLTF.

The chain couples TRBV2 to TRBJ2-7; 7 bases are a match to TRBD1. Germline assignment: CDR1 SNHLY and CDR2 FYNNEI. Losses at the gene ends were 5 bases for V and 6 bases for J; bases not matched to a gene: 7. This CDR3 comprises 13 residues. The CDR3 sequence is CASSRGQAGEQYV. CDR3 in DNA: TGTGCCAGCAGTAGAGGACAGGCGGGCGAGCAGTACGTC.

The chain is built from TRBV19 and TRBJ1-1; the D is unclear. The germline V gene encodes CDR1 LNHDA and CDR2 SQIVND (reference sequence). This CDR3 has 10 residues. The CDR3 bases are TGTGCTACCCGAGGCACTGAAGCTTTCTTT. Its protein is CATRGTEAFF.

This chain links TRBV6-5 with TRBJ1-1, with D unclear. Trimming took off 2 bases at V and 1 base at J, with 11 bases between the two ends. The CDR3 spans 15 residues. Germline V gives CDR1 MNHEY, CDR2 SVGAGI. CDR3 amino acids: CASSYRRGGNTEAFF. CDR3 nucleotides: TGTGCCAGCAGTTACCGTCGGGGAGGGAACACTGAAGCTTTCTTT.

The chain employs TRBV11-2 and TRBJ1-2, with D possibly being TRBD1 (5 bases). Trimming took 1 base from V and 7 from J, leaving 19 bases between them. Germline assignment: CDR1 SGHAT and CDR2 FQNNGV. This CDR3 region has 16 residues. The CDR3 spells CASSLAPSTESSGYTF. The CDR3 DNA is TGTGCCAGCAGCTTAGCCCCGTCGACAGAATCTAGTGGCTACACCTTC.

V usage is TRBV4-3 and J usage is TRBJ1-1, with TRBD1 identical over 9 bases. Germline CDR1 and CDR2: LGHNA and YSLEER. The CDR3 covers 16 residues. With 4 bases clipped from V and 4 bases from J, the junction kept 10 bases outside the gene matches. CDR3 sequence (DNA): TGCGCCAGCAGCCCCGGGACAGGGTACGGGGGCACTGAAGCTTTCTTT. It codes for CASSPGTGYGGTEAFF.